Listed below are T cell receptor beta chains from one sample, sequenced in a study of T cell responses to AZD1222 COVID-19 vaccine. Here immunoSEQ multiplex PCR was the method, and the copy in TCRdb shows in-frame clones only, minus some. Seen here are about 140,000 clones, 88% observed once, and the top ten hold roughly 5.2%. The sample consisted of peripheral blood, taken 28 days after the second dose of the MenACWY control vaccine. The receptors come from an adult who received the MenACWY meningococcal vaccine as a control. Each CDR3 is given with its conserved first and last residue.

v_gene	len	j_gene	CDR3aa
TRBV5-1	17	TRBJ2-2	CASSFRDRGRGGGELFF
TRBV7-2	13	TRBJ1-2	CASSPGRNYGYTF
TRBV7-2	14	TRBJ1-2	CASSLAKSGVGYTF
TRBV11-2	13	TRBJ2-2	CASSSTNTGELFF
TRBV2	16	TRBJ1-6	CASSALTVSIASPLHF
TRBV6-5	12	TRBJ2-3	CASTVSTDTQYF
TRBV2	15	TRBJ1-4	CASSLGGGGNEKLFF
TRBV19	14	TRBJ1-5	CASSILSRDQPQHF
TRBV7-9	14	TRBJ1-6	CASSMDLREPPLHF
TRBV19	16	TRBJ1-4	CASSMTPTGRNEKLFF
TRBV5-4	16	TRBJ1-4	CASSPSGGGLYEKLFF
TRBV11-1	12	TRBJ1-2	CASSRDRAGYTF
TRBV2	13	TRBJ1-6	CASKTAYSSPLHF
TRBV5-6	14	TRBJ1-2	CASSVDRGLYGYTF
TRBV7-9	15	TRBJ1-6	CASSLGGTRNSPLHF